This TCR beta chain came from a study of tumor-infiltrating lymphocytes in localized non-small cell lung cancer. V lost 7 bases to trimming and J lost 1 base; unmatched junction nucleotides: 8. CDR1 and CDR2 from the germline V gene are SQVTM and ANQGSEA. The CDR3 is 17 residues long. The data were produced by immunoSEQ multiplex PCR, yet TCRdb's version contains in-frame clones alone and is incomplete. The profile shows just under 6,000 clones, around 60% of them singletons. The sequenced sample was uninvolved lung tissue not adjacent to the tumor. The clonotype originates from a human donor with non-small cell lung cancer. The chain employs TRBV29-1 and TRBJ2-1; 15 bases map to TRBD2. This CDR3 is CSGLGTSGRRSYNEQFF. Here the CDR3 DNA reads TGCAGCGGCCTCGGGACTAGCGGGAGGAGGTCCTACAATGAGCAGTTCTTC.